A selection of T cell receptor beta chains follows, all from one sample in a study of OX40 agonist ivuxolimab in advanced cancers. The data were produced by immunoSEQ multiplex PCR, yet TCRdb's version contains in-frame clones alone and is incomplete. The sample contains roughly 60,000 clones, more than 75% of which appear only once. This specimen was CD4+ or CD8+ T cells sorted from blood, taken in a trial of the OX40 agonist ivuxolimab. The origin of the receptors is an adult with an advanced solid tumor such as melanoma, head and neck, liver or kidney cancer. CDR3s include the opening cysteine and the closing phenylalanine or tryptophan. The D gene is left open where the match is weak. Size is stated for part of the rows, as once, few or many counts, or as a class when the clone is expanded.

once,TRBV28,.,TRBJ2-7,CASSSRQGGSYEQYF,TGTGCCAGCAGTTCCCGGCAGGGAGGCTCCTACGAGCAGTACTTC
.,TRBV5-1,.,TRBJ2-5,CASKYQDGSQETQYF,TGCGCCAGCAAGTATCAGGACGGTAGCCAAGAGACCCAGTACTTC
.,TRBV19,TRBD2,TRBJ2-1,CASSMKALAGGPNEQFF,TGTGCCAGTAGTATGAAGGCCCTAGCGGGAGGGCCCAATGAGCAGTTCTTC
.,TRBV19,.,TRBJ2-7,CASSRPFVGGPEEQYF,TGTGCCAGTAGTAGACCCTTTGTTGGTGGCCCAGAGGAGCAGTACTTC
few,TRBV14,TRBD1,TRBJ2-4,CASSRRQGVNIQYF,TGTGCCAGCAGCCGACGACAGGGCGTGAACATTCAGTACTTC
.,TRBV18,.,TRBJ2-5,CASSPRGQETQYF,TGTGCCAGCTCACCAAGGGGGCAAGAGACCCAGTACTTC
medium-sized,TRBV20-1,.,TRBJ2-4,CSASLKKIQYF,TGCAGTGCTAGCCTAAAAAAGATTCAGTACTTC
.,TRBV18,TRBD1,TRBJ2-1,CASSPPGRGPGNEQFF,TGTGCCAGCTCACCACCAGGAAGGGGGCCGGGGAATGAGCAGTTCTTC
.,TRBV6-1,.,TRBJ1-5,CASSSWPLPQHF,TGTGCCAGCAGTTCTTGGCCGTTGCCCCAGCATTTT
.,TRBV6-5,.,TRBJ1-5,CASSYKGAQHF,TGTGCCAGCAGTTATAAGGGAGCCCAGCATTTT
.,TRBV6-7,TRBD1,TRBJ2-7,CASSPRTGEFYEQYF,TGTGCCAGCAGTCCCCGGACAGGGGAATTCTACGAGCAGTACTTC
.,TRBV7-7,TRBD1,TRBJ1-1,CASSPMTGDEAFF,TGTGCCAGCAGCCCGATGACAGGGGATGAAGCTTTCTTT
.,TRBV28,TRBD1,TRBJ1-5,CASSLRTGVINQPQHF,TGTGCCAGCAGTTTAAGGACAGGGGTGATCAATCAGCCCCAGCATTTT
few,TRBV18,TRBD1,TRBJ1-2,CASSLEDRSYGYTF,TGTGCCAGCTCACTAGAGGACAGGAGCTATGGCTACACCTTC
.,TRBV9,TRBD1,TRBJ2-7,CASSGGQGGYYEQYF,TGTGCCAGCAGCGGGGGACAGGGAGGTTACTACGAGCAGTACTTC
few,TRBV10-3,.,TRBJ1-4,CAISEGGANEKLFF,TGTGCCATCAGTGAGGGAGGGGCCAATGAAAAACTGTTTTTT
.,TRBV10-2,TRBD1,TRBJ2-2,CASDGQGAFAGELFF,TGCGCCAGCGATGGACAGGGGGCGTTCGCCGGGGAGCTGTTTTTT
.,TRBV5-1,.,TRBJ2-1,CASSLDDILNEQFF,TGCGCCAGCAGCTTGGACGATATTCTGAATGAGCAGTTCTTC
once,TRBV4-2,.,TRBJ1-5,CASSRGGQENQPQHF,TGTGCCAGCAGCCGAGGAGGGCAGGAAAATCAGCCCCAGCATTTT
.,TRBV18,TRBD1,TRBJ1-2,CASSPSTFRGQAPEKVDGYTF,TGTGCCAGCTCACCGAGTACTTTTCGGGGACAGGCACCAGAAAAGGTTGATGGCTACACCTTC
.,TRBV7-8,TRBD1,TRBJ2-7,CASSLGSTGEKQYF,TGTGCCAGCAGCTTAGGGTCTACAGGGGAGAAGCAGTACTTC
once,TRBV6-5,TRBD1,TRBJ1-1,CASSYGQGTEAFF,TGTGCCAGCAGTTACGGACAGGGGACTGAAGCTTTCTTT